The sequence of this T cell receptor (beta chain) was determined in a study of vaccination and CD4 T cells after COVID-19 (dated by TCRdb to 2022 to 2024). About the investigation overall: SARS-CoV-2 positivity had been established in the convalescent patients by nasal swab PCR, and mild disease was recorded in several of these patients and severe disease in one. Post-COVID blood samples were collected from convalescent patients a median of roughly 100 days after diagnosis, with a range of roughly 30 to 161 days. For stimulating the cultures, overlapping spike peptide pools were used, derived from SARS-CoV-2 as well as from the common cold coronaviruses HCoV-NL63, HCoV-OC43 and HCoV-229E. The time from the second vaccine dose to post-vaccine blood sampling had a median of around 72 days and ranged from roughly 13 to 241 days. The spike-specific CD4+ TCR repertoire was compared before and after mRNA vaccination in under 11 COVID-19 convalescent patients and 4 infection-naive healthy vaccine recipients. As controls, cultures received a CEFX viral epitope pool (the positive control), an HIV-1 Nef peptide pool (the negative control), or no peptide at all. The convalescent cohort comprised six males and four females, including two Hispanic individuals, seven Caucasians, two Asians and one multiracial person. Participants got two doses of the Pfizer-BioNTech BNT162b2 vaccine (n=8) or two doses of the Moderna mRNA-1273 vaccine (n=2). Results the study describes overall, beyond this receptor: The median number of SARS-CoV-2-reactive clonotypes rose from about 19 after infection to 38 after vaccination, but the change was not significant. In convalescent patients, a median 86.3% of post-vaccine SARS-CoV-2-reactive clones were detected only after vaccination, and vaccine-specific priming was suggested by this finding. Of the vaccine-specific clones in convalescent patients, 304 of 307, or nearly all, reacted only to SARS-CoV-2 spike and did not cross-react with common cold coronaviruses. Relatively few convalescent patients were included in the study, and early timepoints after natural infection were not analyzed.

This specimen's treatment or condition label, per the study, means: roughly ten-day PBMC culture with coronavirus spike peptide pools or control peptides (ViraFEST assay). The ViraFEST assay was used in the study, in which antigen-specific T cells were expanded with peptide pools and expanded clonotypes were subsequently identified by TCR sequencing. The positive SARS-CoV-2 PCR tests of the convalescent patients were dated from March to December 2020, before the Alpha, Beta and Delta variants emerged in the United States. Each well held under 2.5 million PBMCs cultured in IMDM containing approximately 5% human AB serum and approximately 9.6 IU/ml IL-2, with 7.5 to 10 ug/ml peptide pools added. On days 3 and 7, half of the culture medium was replaced with fresh IL-2-containing medium. CD4+ T cells were isolated after around 9 days of culture through negative selection using the EasySep CD4+ T cell isolation kit. PBMCs were separated from whole blood using Ficoll-Paque Plus gradient centrifugation and then either used fresh or cryopreserved at -140C. Each culture condition was generally run in triplicate wells.

CDR1 and CDR2 (DFQATT, SNEGSKA) derive from the germline V gene (reference sequence). V loses 1 base, J loses 0 bases, and the germline ends lie 16 bases apart. Taken from cysteine to phenylalanine, the CDR3 has 17 residues. CDR3 DNA is the only sequence kept; it has 51 bases, read in frame from the first base. This clonotype was seen a handful of times. There is no known antigen for this receptor. The sample holds no much larger clone one base away, and base qualities are not on file. Library prep was done by PCR. At the Johns Hopkins FTIC core, DNA from the cultured CD4+ T cells underwent TCR sequencing with the Oncomine TCR Beta short-read assay. Genomic DNA was extracted from the cultured CD4+ T cells with the QIAamp micro DNA kit. Oncomine TCR Beta libraries from cultured CD4+ T cells were pooled with unique dual indexes and sequenced on an Illumina iSeq 100. The original methods were these. Non-productive sequences were filtered out, and CDR3s that did not start with C, did not end with F or W, or were shorter than 7 amino acids were discarded. The MANAFEST web application was used to identify antigen-specific clonotypes by comparing peptide-stimulated wells against reference wells and other culture wells. For a clone to be called positive, the clone needed an FDR below 0.05, an odds ratio above 5, and a productive frequency above 0.1% in at least two of three replicate wells. A clonotype was classed as cross-reactive if the clonotype showed significant expansion both in SARS-CoV-2 spike wells and in at least one common cold coronavirus spike condition. Using R version 3.6.1, CDR3 homology was evaluated through Levenshtein distances (stringdist) along with unrooted phylogenetic trees (ape). The public reads were reprocessed in TCRdb via fastp at Q25 and MiXCR, keeping in-frame beta chains. Duplicate CDR3 protein sequences are folded into a single record with the most common DNA and genes. The authors' filters were not applied to this entry. The sample table lists 11,000 or so distinct CDR3 sequences, around 50% of them with a count of one. The top ten clones comprise 10% to 15% of the sample.

The source is a human donor who had recovered from COVID-19. The sequence joins TRBV20-1 to TRBJ1-3; the D gene is unclear. Sequencing was performed on CD4+ T cells from blood, cultured in vitro. The DNA reads TGCAGTGCTAGAGGCGTCGTTAGCCCAATCTCTGGAAACACCATATATTTT. This sequence encodes CSARGVVSPISGNTIYF.